Detailed here is one TCR beta chain. The clone's antigen remains unknown. The sample holds no much larger clone one base away, and base qualities are not on file. This sample was included in a study of T cell changes during pregnancy in multiple sclerosis (dated by TCRdb to about 2019). Background for the entire study: The study looked at changes in the T cell repertoire across pregnancy in women with multiple sclerosis.

The method behind the library was the immunoSEQ multiplex PCR assay. As stored in TCRdb, this immuneACCESS dataset retains in-frame rearrangements with V and J assigned. A fraction of the clones does not appear; measured against another copy, unresolved V genes explain less than half of the discrepancy, and the remainder lacks a known reason. Counted in this sample were over 55,000 clones; about 87% of them appeared once. The top ten clonotypes cover about 5.4% of the sample. From V the trimming removes 4 bases and from J it removes 2 bases, while the gene matches leave 3 bases of the junction unaccounted for. CDR1 and CDR2 are read off the germline V gene (reference sequence) as LNHDA and SQIVND. The CDR3 measures 17 amino acids from cysteine to phenylalanine. The kept DNA is CDR3 alone, 51 bases in frame from the first base.

Sequencing was done on a sample of peripheral blood from another person, used as feeder cells. The chain is assembled from TRBV19 and TRBJ2-1, with 15 central nucleotides matching TRBD2. The TCR sequence derives from a human donor whose cells served as feeder cells for cultures in a pregnancy study. The CDR3 region has the sequence CASSRTSGGVTYNEQFF. DNA sequence: TGTGCCAGTAGTAGGACTAGCGGGGGGGTAACCTACAATGAGCAGTTCTTC.